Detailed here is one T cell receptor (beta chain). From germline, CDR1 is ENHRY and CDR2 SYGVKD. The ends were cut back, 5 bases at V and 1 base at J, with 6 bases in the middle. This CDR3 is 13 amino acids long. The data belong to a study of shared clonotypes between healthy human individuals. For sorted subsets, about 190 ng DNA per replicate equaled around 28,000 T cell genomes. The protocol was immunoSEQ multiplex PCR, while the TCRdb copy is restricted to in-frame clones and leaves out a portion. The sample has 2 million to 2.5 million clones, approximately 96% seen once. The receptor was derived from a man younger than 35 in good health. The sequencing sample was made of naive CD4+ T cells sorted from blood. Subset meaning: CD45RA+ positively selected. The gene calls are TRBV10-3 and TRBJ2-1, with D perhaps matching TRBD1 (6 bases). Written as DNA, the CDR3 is TGTGCCATCAGTACAGGGTCCTACAATGAGCAGTTCTTC. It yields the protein CAISTGSYNEQFF.